These 9 T cell receptor beta chains were sequenced from one sample in a study of cytomegalovirus exposure and HLA in healthy donors (TCRdb year 2017). The method was the immunoSEQ multiplex PCR assay. The clones in this table, taken by TCRdb from immuneACCESS, are in-frame only. Not every clone is retained; where verified, under half of the shortfall comes from an unresolved V gene, and the cause of the rest is unknown. Within this sample are some 140,000 clones, with nearly 90% of them counted one time only. The top ten hold 9% of the sample. The sequencing sample was made of PBMCs. The receptors originated from a woman aged 18-35 years in good health and CMV-seropositive.

This rearrangement joins TRBV6-6 to TRBJ2-7; 12 bases fit TRBD1. The CDR3 length is 15 residues. J was trimmed by 7 bases and V by 6 bases; bases with no gene match: 10. From germline, CDR1 is MNHNY and CDR2 SVGAGI (reference sequence). The CDR3 reads CASREPGQGASEQYF. The CDR3 DNA reads as TGTGCCAGCAGAGAACCGGGACAGGGGGCGAGTGAGCAGTACTTC.

The rearrangement uses TRBV10-1 and TRBJ1-3; TRBD1 aligns across 12 bases. Germline lookup yields CDR1 WNHNN and CDR2 SYGVQD (reference sequence). Losses at the gene ends were 5 bases for V and 0 bases for J; bases not matched to a gene: 8. The CDR3 has 18 residues. CDR3 region: CASSPGTGGLRSGNTIYF. For the CDR3, the DNA is TGCGCCAGCAGTCCCGGGACAGGGGGCCTACGCTCTGGAAACACCATATATTTT.

CDR3 DNA: TGTGCCAGCAGCTTAGGGACAGGGCCGAACACTGAAGCTTTCTTT. Translated: CASSLGTGPNTEAFF. V usage is TRBV13 and J usage is TRBJ1-1; 7 bases are a match to TRBD1. Germline V CDR1 and CDR2: PRHDT, FYEKMQ (reference sequence). V shed 0 bases and J 1 base; nucleotides not matched to a gene: 2. The CDR3 contains 15 residues.

The chain combines TRBV4-1 with TRBJ1-4; D not resolved. V was trimmed by 5 bases and J by 6 bases, leaving 10 bases between them. Germline-derived CDR1 and CDR2 are MGHRA and YSYEKL. The CDR3 contains 13 residues. CDR3 region: CASSVAPDEKLFF. The CDR3 bases are TGCGCCAGCAGCGTCGCGCCTGATGAAAAACTGTTTTTT.

The chain uses TRBV10-3 and TRBJ1-1; no firm D call. CDR3 length equals 12 residues. Germline CDR1 reads ENHRY; CDR2 reads SYGVKD. The V end was cut by 4 bases, the J end by 1 base, with 4 bases between. CDR3 protein: CAISGQNTEAFF. The CDR3 nucleotides are TGTGCCATCAGTGGGCAGAACACTGAAGCTTTCTTT.

The chain couples TRBV7-9 to TRBJ2-5, with 7 bases that match TRBD1. The germline gives CDR1 SEHNR, CDR2 FQNEAQ (reference sequence). Unmatched junction bases numbered 5, after V lost 7 bases and J lost 0 bases. CDR3 length: 14 amino acids. DNA of the CDR3: TGTGCCAGCACCCCGGACAGGCACCAAGAGACCCAGTACTTC. Encoded protein: CASTPDRHQETQYF.

This clone was seen only once. The V and J genes are TRBV7-9 and TRBJ1-2; D gene ambiguous. Germline V gene lookup returns CDR1 SEHNR and CDR2 FQNEAQ (reference sequence). The CDR3 covers 14 residues. V was trimmed by 0 bases and J by 8 bases, leaving 13 bases between them. The CDR3 DNA sequence: TGTGCCAGCAGCTTAGCGAAAGGAGGGAGCGGCTACACCTTC. Translating gives CASSLAKGGSGYTF.

This chain connects TRBV30 to TRBJ1-2; 10 bases fit TRBD1. Germline V gives CDR1 GTSNPN, CDR2 SVGIG (reference sequence). J was trimmed by 3 bases and V by 5 bases; bases with no gene match: 9. The CDR3 is made up of 15 amino acids. CDR3 in amino acids: CAWLQPGQGYYGYTF. CDR3 sequence (DNA): TGTGCCTGGTTGCAACCGGGACAGGGGTACTATGGCTACACCTTC.

Notes on this clone: This same CDR3 is encoded by further DNA sequences in the sample. V is TRBV29-1 and J is TRBJ2-7; D may be TRBD2 (6 bases). In germline, CDR1 is SQVTM, CDR2 ANQGSEA. The CDR3 length is 14 residues. The germline V and J ends were trimmed by 4 bases and 7 bases, with 20 bases remaining between them. CDR3 sequence (DNA): TGCAGCGTTGGATGGGGGGACTCTGGGGGGGAGCAGTACTTC. It is translated as CSVGWGDSGGEQYF.